This T cell receptor beta chain was captured in a study of T cells in Graves' hyperthyroidism and ophthalmopathy. Study conclusions and caveats: Ophthalmopathy was separated from stable hyperthyroidism by a 13 V-J model. The model foresaw ophthalmopathy a median roughly 6 months prior to onset.

Investigators excluded patients with uncontrolled infection, other autoimmune disease, pregnancy or lactation. PBMCs were obtained from about 9 ml fresh peripheral blood. As regards this clonotype: The antigen remains undetermined.

It was RNA transcripts that yielded the amplified TCR beta CDR3 regions. Researchers ran a first-round RT-PCR on the TCR CDR3 using the HTBI primer set. MiXCR was run by TCRdb on the multiplex PCR reads, yielding one entry per CDR3 protein. This sample has 400,000 to 500,000 distinct CDR3 sequences, with roughly 13% found just once. Input material: blood. This receptor was identified in a woman between 18 and 30 years old with Graves' hyperthyroidism.

The CDR3 here is CASSEKQGGNTEAFF. The CDR3 region has the DNA TGTGCCAGCAGTGAGAAACAGGGGGGGAACACTGAAGCTTTCTTT. The gene calls are TRBV6-1 and TRBJ1-1; 8 bases line up with TRBD1. Germline CDR1 MNHNS, CDR2 SASEGT. The ends lost 3 bases at V and 1 base at J; junction bases unmatched: 4. CDR3 size: 15 residues.